A selection of T cell receptor beta chains follows, all from one sample in a study of response to subunit inactivated influenza vaccine. TCRdb used MiXCR to reprocess the RT-PCR reads, holding one entry per CDR3 protein. The sample has more than 550,000 distinct CDR3 sequences, 10% to 15% seen once. This material consisted of PBMCs from blood, taken on the day of vaccination. The source of these receptors is a man in his forties or fifties who received an inactivated influenza vaccine. The CDR3 runs from the conserved cysteine through the conserved F or W. The D gene is left open where the match is weak. The size field is filled for only some rows; it gives once, few, many or a size class.

clone size	D gene	V gene	J gene	CDR3 DNA	CDR3 protein
few	.	TRBV2	TRBJ2-5	TGTGCCAGCACATATCAAGAGACCCAGTACTTC	CASTYQETQYF
.	.	TRBV5-1	TRBJ1-1	TGCGCCAGCAGCCCGCAAGGACGGCCGAACACTGAAGCTTTCTTT	CASSPQGRPNTEAFF
.	.	TRBV5-1	TRBJ2-2	TGCGCCAGCAGCGAGTTTTCGTCATCCGGGGAGCTGTTTTTT	CASSEFSSSGELFF
.	.	TRBV15	TRBJ2-3	TGTGCCACCAGCAGTGCCAGGGGAGTCACAGATACGCAGTATTTT	CATSSARGVTDTQYF
.	.	TRBV4-1	TRBJ2-7	TGCGCCAGCAGCCAAGATAGGGGGGCCAACGAGCAGTACTTC	CASSQDRGANEQYF
many	TRBD1	TRBV12-3/TRBV12-4	TRBJ1-6	TGTGCCAGCAGATCTCAGGGGGCTCTCAATTCACCCCTCCACTTT	CASRSQGALNSPLHF
many	.	TRBV14	TRBJ2-2	TGTGCCAGCAGCCAATTTCGTCGTCCATTGCAGGGACCGAACACCGGGGAGCTGTTTTTT	CASSQFRRPLQGPNTGELFF
.	.	TRBV9	TRBJ2-7	TGTGCCAGCAGCGCAACAGGGTCCTACGAGCAGTACTTC	CASSATGSYEQYF
.	TRBD1	TRBV20-1	TRBJ2-7	TGCAGTGCTGGGGACAGGCCTGCCTACGAGCAGTACTTC	CSAGDRPAYEQYF
few	TRBD1	TRBV6-1	TRBJ2-7	TGTGCCAGCAGTCCTTGGGGGGGACAGGGGATCCACGAGCAGTACTTC	CASSPWGGQGIHEQYF
few	.	TRBV28	TRBJ2-4	TGTGCCAGCAGCCAGGGCGGGAAAAACATTCAGTACTTC	CASSQGGKNIQYF
many	.	TRBV29-1	TRBJ2-1	TGCAGCGGGACTATCTACAATGAGCAGTTCTTC	CSGTIYNEQFF
few	.	TRBV10-3	TRBJ1-1	TGTGCCATCAGTGATGCAAGGGACACTGAAGCTTTCTTT	CAISDARDTEAFF
.	.	TRBV5-1	TRBJ1-1	TGCGCCAGCAGCACCACAGGGCCCACTGAAGCTTTCTTT	CASSTTGPTEAFF
.	TRBD1	TRBV24-1	TRBJ2-2	TGTGCCACCAGTTACACTGGACAGGACACCGGGGAGCTGTTTTTT	CATSYTGQDTGELFF
many	TRBD1	TRBV6-5	TRBJ2-7	TGTGCCAGCAGTTACCGGACAGGGTTCGAGCAGTACTTC	CASSYRTGFEQYF
few	.	TRBV6-1	TRBJ1-5	TGTGCCAGCAGTGACCCCGGGACAAGGACTCAGCCCCAGCATTTT	CASSDPGTRTQPQHF
many	.	TRBV6-2/TRBV6-3	TRBJ2-2	TGTGCCAGCAGAATGAGAGGGTCGGAGGAGCTGTTTTTT	CASRMRGSEELFF
few	.	TRBV7-8	TRBJ2-3	TGTGCCAGCAGCTTAAAGGGACTTACCACAGATACGCAGTATTTT	CASSLKGLTTDTQYF
few	TRBD2	TRBV5-1	TRBJ2-1	TGCGCCAGCAGCTTGTTAGCGGGGGCCGACAATGAGCAGTTCTTC	CASSLLAGADNEQFF
few	.	TRBV11-1	TRBJ1-1	TGTGCCAGCAGCCCTCCGATGGGAGGGGAAGGGGTAAATACTGAAGCTTTCTTT	CASSPPMGGEGVNTEAFF
.	TRBD1	TRBV6-1	TRBJ2-7	TGTGCCAGCAGCCCCTCGGGACAGGCCTACGAGCAGTGCTTC	CASSPSGQAYEQCF
many	.	TRBV28	TRBJ2-2	TGTGCCAGCAGGGGCCAGCGAGATACCGGGGAGCTGTTTTTT	CASRGQRDTGELFF
few	TRBD2	TRBV3-1	TRBJ2-7	TGTGCCAGCAGCCAGACTTGGACTAGCGTCTACGAGCAGTACTTC	CASSQTWTSVYEQYF
many	.	TRBV5-1	TRBJ1-6	TGCGCCAGCAGCCAATCCGGGCCTGTGTATAATTCACCCCTCCACTTT	CASSQSGPVYNSPLHF
few	TRBD1	TRBV6-5	TRBJ1-6	TGTGCCAGCAGTTACGGGACAGGCGGTACCAATTCACCCCTCCACTTT	CASSYGTGGTNSPLHF
.	TRBD2	TRBV3-1	TRBJ2-1	TGTGCCAGCAGCCAAGGACTAGCGGTTAGCTCCTACAATGAGCAGTTCTTC	CASSQGLAVSSYNEQFF
few	.	TRBV15	TRBJ1-2	TGTGCCACCTCGGCGAGGACCCGATCCCTCCATGGCTACACCTTC	CATSARTRSLHGYTF
.	TRBD1	TRBV7-9	TRBJ2-3	TGTGCCAGCAGCTTGGACAGGGGGCTGGCAACAGATACGCAGTATTTT	CASSLDRGLATDTQYF
.	.	TRBV15	TRBJ1-3	TGTGCCACCAGCAGAGACCAGACCGGAAACACCATATATTTT	CATSRDQTGNTIYF
many	.	TRBV15	TRBJ2-3	TGTGCCACCAGCAGAGAACTAGCTGGAGATACGCAGTATTTT	CATSRELAGDTQYF
few	.	TRBV7-9	TRBJ1-6	TGTGCCAGCAGCCCAGGCCCGGGTGTATCCTATAATTCACCCCTCCACTTT	CASSPGPGVSYNSPLHF
.	.	TRBV7-2	TRBJ1-4	TGTGCCAGCAGCCCCGCCCGGGGAGCAGGTGAAAAACTGTTTTTT	CASSPARGAGEKLFF
.	TRBD1	TRBV10-3	TRBJ1-3	TGTGCCATCAGGGACAGGGACGGAAACACCATATATTTT	CAIRDRDGNTIYF
few	.	TRBV4-2	TRBJ2-1	TGTGCCAGCAGCCAAGATACGCTAGCGGAGCAGTTCTTC	CASSQDTLAEQFF
few	.	TRBV6-2/TRBV6-3	TRBJ2-1	TGTGCCAGCAGTTTTCTCCGGGACCGCTACAATGAGCAGTTCTTC	CASSFLRDRYNEQFF
.	TRBD2	TRBV14	TRBJ2-1	TGTGCCAGCAGCCAAGACCCTGGGAGGGGAGGGTGGCGCAATGAGCAGTTCTTC	CASSQDPGRGGWRNEQFF
few	.	TRBV6-1	TRBJ1-3	TGTGCCAGCAGCCGAACAGGGAGCGGTGGAAACACCATATATTTT	CASSRTGSGGNTIYF
many	.	TRBV5-1	TRBJ2-7	TGCGCCAGCAGCTTATCACGGGGCCCTTACGAGCAGTACTTC	CASSLSRGPYEQYF
many	.	TRBV5-1	TRBJ2-2	TGCGCCAGCAGCTTGGGCAGCTCAGCCGGGGAGCTGTTTTTT	CASSLGSSAGELFF
few	.	TRBV15	TRBJ1-5	TGTGCCACCAGCAGAGAATCAGGTAGCAATCAGCCCCAGCATTTT	CATSRESGSNQPQHF
many	TRBD2	TRBV12-3/TRBV12-4	TRBJ2-7	TGTGCCAGCAGTTTTACGGGCGGGGGACCCTACGAGCAGTACTTC	CASSFTGGGPYEQYF
.	.	TRBV5-1	TRBJ1-2	TGCGCCAGCAGCCTTGCGTACAGTAACTATGGCTACACCTTC	CASSLAYSNYGYTF
.	.	TRBV29-1	TRBJ2-7	TGCAGCGTGAGGGGACCCTACGAGCAGTACTTC	CSVRGPYEQYF
.	.	TRBV28	TRBJ1-3	TGTGCCACCCATCAGGGGTACTCTGGAAACACCATATATTTT	CATHQGYSGNTIYF
few	.	TRBV15	TRBJ2-7	TGTGCCACCAGCAGAGAAAGAGGCAGGGCCTACGAGCAGTACTTC	CATSRERGRAYEQYF
.	TRBD1	TRBV6-5	TRBJ2-1	TGTGCCAGCAGCACCGGGACAGGGGTTCCGTTCTTC	CASSTGTGVPFF
few	TRBD2	TRBV3-1	TRBJ2-1	TGTGCCAGCAGCCAGCGGGGACCCTCGAGCGGGAGGAGATCCAATGAGCAGTTCTTC	CASSQRGPSSGRRSNEQFF